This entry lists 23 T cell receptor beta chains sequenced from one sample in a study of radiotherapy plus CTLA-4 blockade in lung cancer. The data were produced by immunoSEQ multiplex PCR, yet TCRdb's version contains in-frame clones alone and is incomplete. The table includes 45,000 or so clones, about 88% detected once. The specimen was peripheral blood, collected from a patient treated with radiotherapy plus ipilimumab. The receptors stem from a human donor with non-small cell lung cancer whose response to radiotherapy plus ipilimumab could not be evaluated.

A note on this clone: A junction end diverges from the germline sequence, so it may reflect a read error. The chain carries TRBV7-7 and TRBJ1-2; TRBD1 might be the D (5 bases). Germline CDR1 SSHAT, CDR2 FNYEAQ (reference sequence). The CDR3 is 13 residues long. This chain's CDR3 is CASSLEDKVGKYF. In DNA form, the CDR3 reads TGTGCCAGCAGCTTAGAGGACAAGGTGGGGAAGTACTTC.

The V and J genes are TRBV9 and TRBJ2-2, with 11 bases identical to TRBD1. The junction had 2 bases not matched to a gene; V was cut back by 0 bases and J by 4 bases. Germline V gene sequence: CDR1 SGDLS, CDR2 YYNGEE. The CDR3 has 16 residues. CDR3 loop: CASSVGDRGTTGELFF. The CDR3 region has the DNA TGTGCCAGCAGCGTAGGGGACAGGGGGACCACCGGGGAGCTGTTTTTT.

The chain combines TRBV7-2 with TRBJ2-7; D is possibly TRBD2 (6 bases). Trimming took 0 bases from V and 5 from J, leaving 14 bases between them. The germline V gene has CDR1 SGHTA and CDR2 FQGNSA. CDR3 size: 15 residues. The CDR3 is CASSLAGGRSHEQYF. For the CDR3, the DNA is TGTGCCAGCAGCTTAGCGGGAGGTCGGTCCCACGAGCAGTACTTC.

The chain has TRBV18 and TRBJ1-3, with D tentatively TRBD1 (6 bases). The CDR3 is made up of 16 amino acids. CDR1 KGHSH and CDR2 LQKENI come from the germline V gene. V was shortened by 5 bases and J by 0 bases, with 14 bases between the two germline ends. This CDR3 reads CASSGGGPSSGNTIYF. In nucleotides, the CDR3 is TGTGCCAGCTCAGGTGGGGGCCCGAGCTCTGGAAACACCATATATTTT.

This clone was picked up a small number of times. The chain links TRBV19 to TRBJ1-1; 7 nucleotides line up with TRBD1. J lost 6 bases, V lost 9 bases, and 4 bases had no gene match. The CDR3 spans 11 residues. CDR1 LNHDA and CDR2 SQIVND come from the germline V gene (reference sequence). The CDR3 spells CARQGKAEAFF. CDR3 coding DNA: TGTGCCAGACAGGGGAAGGCTGAAGCTTTCTTT.

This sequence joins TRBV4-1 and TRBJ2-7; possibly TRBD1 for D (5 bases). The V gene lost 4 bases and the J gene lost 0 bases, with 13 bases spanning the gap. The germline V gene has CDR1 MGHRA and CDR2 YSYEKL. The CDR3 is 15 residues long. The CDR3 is CASSPGAGRSYEQYF. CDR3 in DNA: TGCGCCAGCAGCCCTGGGGCAGGGCGCTCCTACGAGCAGTACTTC.

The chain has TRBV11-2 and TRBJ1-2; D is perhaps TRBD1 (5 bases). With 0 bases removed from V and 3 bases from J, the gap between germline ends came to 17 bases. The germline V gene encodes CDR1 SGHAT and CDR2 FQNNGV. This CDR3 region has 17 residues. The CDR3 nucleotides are TGTGCCAGCAGCTTAGAGGGGGGGGGAAGATTTGACTATGGCTACACCTTC. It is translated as CASSLEGGGRFDYGYTF.

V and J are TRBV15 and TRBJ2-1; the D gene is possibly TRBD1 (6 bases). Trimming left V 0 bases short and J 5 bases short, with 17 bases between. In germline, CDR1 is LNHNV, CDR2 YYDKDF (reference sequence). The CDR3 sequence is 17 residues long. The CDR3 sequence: CATSREVGGLTHNEQFF. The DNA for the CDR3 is TGTGCCACCAGCAGAGAGGTTGGGGGCCTTACACACAATGAGCAGTTCTTC. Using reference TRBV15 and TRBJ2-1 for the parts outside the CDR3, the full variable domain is DAMVIQNPRYQVTQFGKPVTLSCSQTLNHNVMYWYQQKSSQAPKLLFHYYDKDFNNEADTPDNFQSRRPNTSFCFLDIRSPGLGDTAMYLCATSREVGGLTHNEQFFGPGTRLTVL.

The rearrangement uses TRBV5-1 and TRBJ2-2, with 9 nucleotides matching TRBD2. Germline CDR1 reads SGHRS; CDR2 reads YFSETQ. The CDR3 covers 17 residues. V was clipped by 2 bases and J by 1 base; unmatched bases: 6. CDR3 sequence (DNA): TGCGCCAGCAGCTTAGTCCTAGCGGGGCAGAACACCGGGGAGCTGTTTTTT. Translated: CASSLVLAGQNTGELFF.

As DNA, the CDR3 is TGCGCCAGCAGCTTGGAGGGGAATTCACCCCTCCACTTT. This translates into CASSLEGNSPLHF. V and J are TRBV5-1 and TRBJ1-6, with a possible D match to TRBD1 (5 bases). Germline loops: CDR1 SGHRS, CDR2 YFSETQ. The V and J ends lost 0 bases and 7 bases respectively, with 5 bases between them. The CDR3 spans 13 residues.

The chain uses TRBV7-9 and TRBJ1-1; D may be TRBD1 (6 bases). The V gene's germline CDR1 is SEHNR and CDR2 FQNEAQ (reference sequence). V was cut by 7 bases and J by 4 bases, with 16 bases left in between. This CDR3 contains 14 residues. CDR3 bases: TGTGCCAGCACTCGCAGTGGGGGCGGCACTGAAGCTTTCTTT. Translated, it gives CASTRSGGGTEAFF.

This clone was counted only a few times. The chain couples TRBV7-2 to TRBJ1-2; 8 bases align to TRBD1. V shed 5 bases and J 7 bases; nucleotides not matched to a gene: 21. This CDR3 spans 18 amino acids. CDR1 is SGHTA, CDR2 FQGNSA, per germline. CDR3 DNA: TGTGCCAGCAGCGATTACTGGGTCGGACAGGGACGGGGTGTTGGCTACACCTTC. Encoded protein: CASSDYWVGQGRGVGYTF.

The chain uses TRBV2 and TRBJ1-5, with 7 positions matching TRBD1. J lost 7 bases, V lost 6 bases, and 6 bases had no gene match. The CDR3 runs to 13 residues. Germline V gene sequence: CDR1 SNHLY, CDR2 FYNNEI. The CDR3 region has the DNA TGTGCCAGCAGCGACAGGGTCCTCCAGCCCCAGCATTTT. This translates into CASSDRVLQPQHF.

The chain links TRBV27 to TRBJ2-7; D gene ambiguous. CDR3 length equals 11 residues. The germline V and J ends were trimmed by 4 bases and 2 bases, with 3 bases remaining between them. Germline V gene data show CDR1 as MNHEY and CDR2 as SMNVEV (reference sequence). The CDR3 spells CASSSAYEQYF. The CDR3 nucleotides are TGTGCCAGCAGTTCCGCCTACGAGCAGTACTTC.

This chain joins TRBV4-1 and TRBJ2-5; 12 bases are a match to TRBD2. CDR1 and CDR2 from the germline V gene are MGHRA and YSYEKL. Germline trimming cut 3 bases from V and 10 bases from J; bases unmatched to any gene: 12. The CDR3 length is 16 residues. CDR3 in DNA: TGCGCCAGCAGCCAGGACATGACGACTAGCGGGGGCGTCCAGTACTTC. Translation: CASSQDMTTSGGVQYF.

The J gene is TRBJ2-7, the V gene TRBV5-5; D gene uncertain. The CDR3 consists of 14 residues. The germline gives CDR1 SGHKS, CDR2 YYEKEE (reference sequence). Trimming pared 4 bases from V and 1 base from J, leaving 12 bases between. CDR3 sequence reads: CASSLNPRSYEQYF. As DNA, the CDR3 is TGTGCCAGCAGCCTCAACCCGAGGTCCTACGAGCAGTACTTC.

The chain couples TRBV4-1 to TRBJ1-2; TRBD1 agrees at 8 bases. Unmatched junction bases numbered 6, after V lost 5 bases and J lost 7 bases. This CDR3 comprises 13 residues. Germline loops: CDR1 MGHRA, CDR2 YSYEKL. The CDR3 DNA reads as TGCGCCAGCAGCGCCCAGGGGGCGGGTGGCTACACCTTC. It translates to CASSAQGAGGYTF.

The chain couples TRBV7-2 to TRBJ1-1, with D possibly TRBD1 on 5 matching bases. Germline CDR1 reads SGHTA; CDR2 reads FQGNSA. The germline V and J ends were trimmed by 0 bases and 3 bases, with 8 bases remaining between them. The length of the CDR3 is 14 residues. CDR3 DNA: TGTGCCAGCAGCTTAGCCGGGGGTTACACTGAAGCTTTCTTT. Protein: CASSLAGGYTEAFF.

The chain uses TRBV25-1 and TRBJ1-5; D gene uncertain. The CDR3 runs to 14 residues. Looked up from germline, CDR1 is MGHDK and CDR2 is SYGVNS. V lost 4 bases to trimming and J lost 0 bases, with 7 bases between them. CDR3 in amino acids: CASSALVSNQPQHF. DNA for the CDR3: TGTGCCAGCAGTGCGTTAGTTAGCAATCAGCCCCAGCATTTT.

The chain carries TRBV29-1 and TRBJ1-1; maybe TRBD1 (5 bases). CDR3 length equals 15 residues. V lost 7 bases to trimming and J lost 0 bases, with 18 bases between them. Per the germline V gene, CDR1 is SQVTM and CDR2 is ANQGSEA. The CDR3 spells CSAHDVGGVNTEAFF. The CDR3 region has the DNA TGCAGCGCTCACGATGTCGGGGGGGTGAACACTGAAGCTTTCTTT.

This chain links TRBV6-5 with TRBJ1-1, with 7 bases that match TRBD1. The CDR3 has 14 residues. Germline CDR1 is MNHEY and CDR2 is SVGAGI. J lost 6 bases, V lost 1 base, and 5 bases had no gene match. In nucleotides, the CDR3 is TGTGCCAGCAGTTACTTTCAGGGGGGCTCTGAAGCTTTCTTT. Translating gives CASSYFQGGSEAFF.

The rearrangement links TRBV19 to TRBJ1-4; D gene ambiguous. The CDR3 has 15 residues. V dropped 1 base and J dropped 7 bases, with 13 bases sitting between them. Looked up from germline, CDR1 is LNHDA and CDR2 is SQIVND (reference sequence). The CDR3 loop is CASSIASGLSEKLFF. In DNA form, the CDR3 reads TGTGCCAGTAGTATAGCGTCGGGGTTAAGTGAAAAACTGTTTTTT.

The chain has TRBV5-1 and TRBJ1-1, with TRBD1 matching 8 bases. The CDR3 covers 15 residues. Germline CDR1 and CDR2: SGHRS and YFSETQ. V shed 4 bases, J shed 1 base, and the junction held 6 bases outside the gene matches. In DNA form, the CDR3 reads TGCGCCAGCAGCAACAGGGGGAGGGGGAACACTGAAGCTTTCTTT. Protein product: CASSNRGRGNTEAFF.